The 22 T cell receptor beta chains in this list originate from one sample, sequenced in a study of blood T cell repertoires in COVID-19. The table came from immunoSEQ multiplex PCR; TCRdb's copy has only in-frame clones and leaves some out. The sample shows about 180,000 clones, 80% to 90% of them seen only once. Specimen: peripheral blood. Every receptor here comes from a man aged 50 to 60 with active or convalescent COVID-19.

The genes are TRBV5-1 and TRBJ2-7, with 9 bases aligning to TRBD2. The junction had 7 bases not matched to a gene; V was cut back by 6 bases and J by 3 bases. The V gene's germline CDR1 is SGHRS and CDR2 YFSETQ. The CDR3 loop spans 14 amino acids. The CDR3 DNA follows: TGCGCCAGCAAAGGGCGGGAGGGCCACTACGAGCAGTACTTC. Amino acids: CASKGREGHYEQYF.

Here the CDR3 DNA reads TGTGCCTGGACCCTAATGACAGGGGTAAGAAATTCACCCCTCCACTTT. Translated, it gives CAWTLMTGVRNSPLHF. This chain links TRBV30 with TRBJ1-6; 8 bases match TRBD1. Looked up from germline, CDR1 is GTSNPN and CDR2 is SVGIG (reference sequence). Trimming took 4 bases from V and 7 from J; bases not matched to a gene: 12. The length of the CDR3 is 16 residues.

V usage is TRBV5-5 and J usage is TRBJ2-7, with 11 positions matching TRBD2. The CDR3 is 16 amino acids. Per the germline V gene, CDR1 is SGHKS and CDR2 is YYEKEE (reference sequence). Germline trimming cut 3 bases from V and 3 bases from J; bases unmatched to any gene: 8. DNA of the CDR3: TGTGCCAGCAGCTCGACCGGGACTAGCGGTTACTACGAGCAGTACTTC. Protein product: CASSSTGTSGYYEQYF.

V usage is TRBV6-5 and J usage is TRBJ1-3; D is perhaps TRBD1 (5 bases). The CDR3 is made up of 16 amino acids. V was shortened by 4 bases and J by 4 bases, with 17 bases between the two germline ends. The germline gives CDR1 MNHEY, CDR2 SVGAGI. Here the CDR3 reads CASSSGDRPSGNTIYF. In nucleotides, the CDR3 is TGTGCCAGCAGTTCCGGTGACAGACCCTCCGGAAACACCATATATTTT.

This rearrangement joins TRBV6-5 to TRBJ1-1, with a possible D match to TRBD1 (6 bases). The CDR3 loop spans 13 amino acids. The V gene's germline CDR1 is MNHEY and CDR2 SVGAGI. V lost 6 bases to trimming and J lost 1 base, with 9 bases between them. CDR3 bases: TGTGCCAGCAGGATACAGGGGAACACTGAAGCTTTCTTT. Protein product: CASRIQGNTEAFF.

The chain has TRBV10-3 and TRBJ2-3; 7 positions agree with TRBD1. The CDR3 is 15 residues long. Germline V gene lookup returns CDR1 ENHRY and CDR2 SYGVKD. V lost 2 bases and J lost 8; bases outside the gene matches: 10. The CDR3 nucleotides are TGTGCCATCAGTGAGCACGACAGGGAGAGCGGTACGCAGTATTTT. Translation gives CAISEHDRESGTQYF.

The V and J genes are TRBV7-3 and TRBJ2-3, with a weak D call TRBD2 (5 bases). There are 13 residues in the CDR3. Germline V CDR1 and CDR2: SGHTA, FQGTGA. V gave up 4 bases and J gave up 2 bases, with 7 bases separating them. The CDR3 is CASSSTNTDTQYF. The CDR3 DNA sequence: TGTGCCAGCAGCTCGACTAACACAGATACGCAGTATTTT. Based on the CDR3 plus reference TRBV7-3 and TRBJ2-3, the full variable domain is GAGVSQTPSNKVTEKGKYVELRCDPISGHTALYWYRQSLGQGPEFLIYFQGTGAADDSGLPNDRFFAVRPEGSVSTLKIQRTERGDSAVYLCASSSTNTDTQYFGPGTRLTVL.

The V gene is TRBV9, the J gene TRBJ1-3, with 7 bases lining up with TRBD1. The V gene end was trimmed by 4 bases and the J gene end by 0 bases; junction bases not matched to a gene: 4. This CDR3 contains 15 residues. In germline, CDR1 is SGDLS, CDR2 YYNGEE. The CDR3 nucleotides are TGTGCCAGCAGCCGACAGGGCAGCTCTGGAAACACCATATATTTT. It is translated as CASSRQGSSGNTIYF. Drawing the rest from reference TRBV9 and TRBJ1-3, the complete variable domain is DSGVTQTPKHLITATGQRVTLRCSPRSGDLSVYWYQQSLDQGLQFLIQYYNGEERAKGNILERFSAQQFPDLHSELNLSSLELGDSALYFCASSRQGSSGNTIYFGEGSWLTVV.

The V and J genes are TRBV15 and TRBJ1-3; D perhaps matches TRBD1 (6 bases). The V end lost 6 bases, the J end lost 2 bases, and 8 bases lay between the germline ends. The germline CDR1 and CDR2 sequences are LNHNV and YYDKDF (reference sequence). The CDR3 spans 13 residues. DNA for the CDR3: TGTGCCACCAGACAGGGTGCTGGAAACACCATATATTTT. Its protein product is CATRQGAGNTIYF.

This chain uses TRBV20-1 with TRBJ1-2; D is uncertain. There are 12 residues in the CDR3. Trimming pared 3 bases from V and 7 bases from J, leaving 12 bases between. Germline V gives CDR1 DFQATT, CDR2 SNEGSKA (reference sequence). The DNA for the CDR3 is TGCAGTGCTAGTTTCCGGGCGGGTGGCTACACCTTC. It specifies CSASFRAGGYTF.

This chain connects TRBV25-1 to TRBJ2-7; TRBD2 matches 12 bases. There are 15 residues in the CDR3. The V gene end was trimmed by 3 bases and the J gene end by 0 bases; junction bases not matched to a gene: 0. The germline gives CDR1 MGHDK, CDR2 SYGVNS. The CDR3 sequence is CASSETSGGSYEQYF. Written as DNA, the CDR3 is TGTGCCAGCAGTGAGACTAGCGGGGGCTCCTACGAGCAGTACTTC.

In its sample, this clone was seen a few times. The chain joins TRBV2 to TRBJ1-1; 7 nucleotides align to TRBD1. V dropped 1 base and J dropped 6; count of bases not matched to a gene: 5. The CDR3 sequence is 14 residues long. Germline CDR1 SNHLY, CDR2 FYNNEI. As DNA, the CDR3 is TGTGCCAGCAGTGAAGGCCTTCAGGGGGCTGAAGCTTTCTTT. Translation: CASSEGLQGAEAFF. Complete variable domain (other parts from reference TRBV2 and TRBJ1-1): EPEVTQTPSHQVTQMGQEVILRCVPISNHLYFYWYRQILGQKVEFLVSFYNNEISEKSEIFDDQFSVERPDGSNFTLKIRSTKLEDSAMYFCASSEGLQGAEAFFGQGTRLTVV.

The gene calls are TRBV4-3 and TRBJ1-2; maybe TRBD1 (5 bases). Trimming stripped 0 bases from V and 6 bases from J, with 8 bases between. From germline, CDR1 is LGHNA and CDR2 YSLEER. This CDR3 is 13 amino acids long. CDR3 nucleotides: TGCGCCAGCAGCCAAGAATCCAGGGATGGCTACACCTTC. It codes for CASSQESRDGYTF.

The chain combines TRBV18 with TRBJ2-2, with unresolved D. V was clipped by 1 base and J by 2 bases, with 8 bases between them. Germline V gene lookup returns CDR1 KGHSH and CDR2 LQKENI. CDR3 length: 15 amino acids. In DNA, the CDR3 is TGTGCCAGCTCACCACGGCAGTCCAACACCGGGGAGCTGTTTTTT. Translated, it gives CASSPRQSNTGELFF.

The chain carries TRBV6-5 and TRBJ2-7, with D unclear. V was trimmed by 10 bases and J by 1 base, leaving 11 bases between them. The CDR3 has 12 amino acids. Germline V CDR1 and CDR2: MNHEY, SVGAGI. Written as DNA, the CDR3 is TGTGCCACGCGGTCAACTTCCTACGAGCAGTACTTC. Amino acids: CATRSTSYEQYF.

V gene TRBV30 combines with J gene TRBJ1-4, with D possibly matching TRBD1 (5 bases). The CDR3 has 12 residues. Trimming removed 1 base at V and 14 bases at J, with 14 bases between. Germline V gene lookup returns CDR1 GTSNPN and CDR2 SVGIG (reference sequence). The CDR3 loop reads CAWSAQGDGLFF. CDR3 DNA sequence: TGTGCCTGGAGTGCCCAGGGTGATGGTCTGTTTTTT.

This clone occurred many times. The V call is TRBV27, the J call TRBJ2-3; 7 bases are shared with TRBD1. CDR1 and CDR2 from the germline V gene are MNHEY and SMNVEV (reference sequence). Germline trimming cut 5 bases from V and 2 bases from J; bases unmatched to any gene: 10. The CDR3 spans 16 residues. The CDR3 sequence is CASSPPPDRPTDTQYF. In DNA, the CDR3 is TGTGCCAGCAGTCCTCCCCCGGACAGGCCCACAGATACGCAGTATTTT.

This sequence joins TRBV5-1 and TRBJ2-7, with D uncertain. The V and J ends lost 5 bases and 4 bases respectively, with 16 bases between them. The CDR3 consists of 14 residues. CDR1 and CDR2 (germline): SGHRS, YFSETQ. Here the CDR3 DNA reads TGCGCCAGCAGTACCCGGTTCTTCCCGTACGAGCAGTACTTC. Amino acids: CASSTRFFPYEQYF.

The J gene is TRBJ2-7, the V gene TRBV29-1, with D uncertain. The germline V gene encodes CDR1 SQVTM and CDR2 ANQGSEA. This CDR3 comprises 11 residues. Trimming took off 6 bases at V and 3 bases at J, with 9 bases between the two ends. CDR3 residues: CSVTTSYEQYF. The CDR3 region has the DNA TGCAGCGTGACAACCAGCTACGAGCAGTACTTC.

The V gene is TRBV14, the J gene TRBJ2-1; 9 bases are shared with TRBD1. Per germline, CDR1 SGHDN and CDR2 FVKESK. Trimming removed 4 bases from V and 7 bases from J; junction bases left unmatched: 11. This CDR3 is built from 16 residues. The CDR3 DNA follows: TGTGCCAGCAGCCGACGGGGACAGGGACTTCGGAATGAGCAGTTCTTC. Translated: CASSRRGQGLRNEQFF.

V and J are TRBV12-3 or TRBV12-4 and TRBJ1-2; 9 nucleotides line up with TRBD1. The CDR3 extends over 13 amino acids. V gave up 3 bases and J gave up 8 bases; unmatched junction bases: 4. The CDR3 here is CASSFGQGLGYTF. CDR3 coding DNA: TGTGCCAGCAGTTTCGGACAGGGGCTCGGCTACACCTTC.

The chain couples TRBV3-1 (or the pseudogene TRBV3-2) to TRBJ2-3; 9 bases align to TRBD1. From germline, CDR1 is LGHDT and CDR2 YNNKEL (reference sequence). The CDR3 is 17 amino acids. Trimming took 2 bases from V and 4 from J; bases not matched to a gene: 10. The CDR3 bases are TGTGCCAGCAGCCAACCCAGGGGGACAGGGTCCTCAGATACGCAGTATTTT. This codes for CASSQPRGTGSSDTQYF.